This TCR beta chain is from a study of T cells after yellow fever vaccination. This clonotype was counted at least ten times. Its specificity is unknown. The CDR3 extends over 13 amino acids. Trimming cost V 6 bases and J 5 bases, with 13 bases left between them. CDR1 and CDR2 from the germline V gene are SGHDN and FVKESK. Study-level results: Bulk-population clonotypes that are abundant could appear as contaminants in FACS-sorted repertoires.

5'RACE template switching produced TCR cDNA carrying a universal primer site and UMIs. TCRdb reanalysed the 5' RACE reads using MiXCR and keeps one entry per CDR3 protein. This repertoire shows more than 300,000 distinct CDR3 sequences, over 8.5% found once; its top ten account for 3.3%. This TCR came from a man younger than 35 who received the YFV17D yellow fever vaccine. The sequencing used CD4+ T cells sorted from PBMCs, collected 45 days after the yellow fever booster vaccination. The chain couples TRBV14 to TRBJ2-5; the D gene is possibly TRBD1 (5 bases). CDR3: CASRKLPGETQYF. For the CDR3, the DNA is TGTGCCAGCAGAAAATTGCCAGGGGAGACCCAGTACTTC.